This T cell receptor (beta chain) was sequenced for a study of blood T cell repertoires in COVID-19 (dated by TCRdb to 2019 to 2021). Background on the whole study: Samples covering the acute and convalescent phases of COVID-19 were provided by collaborators in the United States, Italy and Spain. The material from the prospective study consisted of cDNA or gDNA derived from T cells, B-cell-depleted T cells, or PBMCs. Deeply sampled blood TCRbeta repertoires from subjects exposed to, actively infected with, or recovered from COVID-19 were included in the dataset. The repertoires were released in a freely available public database intended as a resource for research on the immune response to SARS-CoV-2. Samples came from the ongoing ImmuneRACE study (first 160 participants) plus 1,254 subjects from 6 global collaborators. The sample metadata nearly always contained a de-identified subject ID, COVID-19 status, age in years and sex. Where available, HLA class I and class II types were obtained from metadata supplied by the sample provider rather than from assay-based typing. The paper as a whole reports these results and caveats: How much clinical and demographic metadata was included differed by source and by participant, and the metadata was provided uncurated.

From V the trimming removes 7 bases and from J it removes 6 bases, while the gene matches leave 13 bases of the junction unaccounted for. In the germline V gene, CDR1 corresponds to SGHRS and CDR2 to YFSETQ. The cysteine opens and the phenylalanine closes a CDR3 of 16 amino acids. Of all the DNA, just the CDR3 is kept, 48 bases in frame from base 1. TCRbeta CDR3 regions were amplified from genomic DNA using the immunoSEQ Assay, a bias-controlled multiplex PCR. For the original study's pipeline: The number of nucleated cells in each sample was estimated from the amplification of reference gene primers within the assay. To quantify the absolute abundance of each unique TCRbeta CDR3 rearrangement, sequence reads were collapsed and filtered. For each sample, productive Simpson clonality was calculated as the square root of Simpson's diversity index across productive rearrangements. TCRdb re-hosts the immuneACCESS table, in-frame sequences only. Its copies lack some clones; in the studies checked, an unresolved V gene accounts for under half of them, and the cause for the rest is not known. The D gene and trimming were derived from the DNA, and the V and J assignments and clone size from that table. Recorded for this sample are under 300,000 clones; about four fifths of them occurred a single time. The ten top clones hold roughly 2% of the sample.

This clone came up a few times. There is no known antigen for this receptor. No quality values exist for individual bases; no much larger clone is one base distant. Samples from volunteer blood donors who had recovered from COVID-19 were contributed by a second Seattle source. Collaborating institutions collected whole blood in K2EDTA tubes following their own protocols. For TCRbeta analysis, collaborators shipped samples in one of three forms: frozen whole blood, isolated PBMCs, or DNA extracted from either of those sample types. The chain couples TRBV5-1 to TRBJ1-6; the junction holds 7 bases that match TRBD1. Sequences were obtained from peripheral blood. This sequence originates from a man aged 30 to 39 who had recovered from COVID-19. CDR3 sequence: CASRNPGQTFNSPLHF. The nucleotide sequence reads as follows: TGCGCCAGCCGAAATCCGGGACAGACATTTAATTCACCCCTCCACTTT.